This entry lists 25 T cell receptor beta chains sequenced from one sample in a study of T cells expressing NK-cell markers (dated by TCRdb to 2018 to 2020). The library was obtained by 5' RACE. The instrument given in TCRdb is Illumina HiSeq 2000. Each entry corresponds to one CDR3 protein sequence from reads that TCRdb reprocessed, and DNA is not given. The sample's table covers some 460,000 distinct CDR3 sequences. The top ten clonotypes cover over 1.3% of the sample. Sequencing was done on a sample of blood T cells: a sorted CD56 or NKG2C T cell subset, CD4+ or CD8+ T cells, or bulk PBMC T cells (not recorded which). These receptors came from a woman aged 45-59 years in good health. Donor details come from another sample of the same person, matched by shared clones.

The CDR3 spells CASSPFTGGRGGGRNEQFF. This chain uses TRBV5-1 with TRBJ2-1; there is no DNA to check the TCRdb D call of TRBD1. In germline, CDR1 is SGHRS, CDR2 YFSETQ. This CDR3 contains 19 residues.

The chain recombines TRBV29-1 with TRBJ2-5. The germline V gene encodes CDR1 SQVTM and CDR2 ANQGSEA. CDR3 length: 13 residues. This CDR3 reads CSVGDTYQETQYF.

This chain links TRBV20-1 with TRBJ1-1. The CDR3 has 14 residues. In germline, CDR1 is DFQATT, CDR2 SNEGSKA (reference sequence). The CDR3 region is CSARFSGRNTEAFF.

This chain uses TRBV20-1 with TRBJ2-3. Germline CDR1 reads DFQATT; CDR2 reads SNEGSKA (reference sequence). The CDR3 consists of 13 residues. This CDR3 reads CSARTDRTDTQYF.

The V gene is TRBV6-5, the J gene TRBJ2-4. Germline CDR1 and CDR2: MNHEY and SVGAGI. The CDR3 is 15 residues long. CDR3 sequence reads: CASSPTDLAKNIQYF.

This chain joins TRBV18 and TRBJ2-3; TCRdb lists TRBD2, though no DNA is available to test this call. CDR1 is KGHSH and CDR2 is LQKENI in the germline V gene. The CDR3 spans 17 residues. CDR3 sequence reads: CASSPPRASGRPDTQYF.

CDR3 protein: CASSIWGLSGNTIYF. The gene calls are TRBV19 and TRBJ1-3. This CDR3 region has 15 residues. Germline values: CDR1 LNHDA, CDR2 SQIVND (reference sequence).

The chain joins TRBV4-1 to TRBJ2-7; TCRdb lists TRBD2, though no DNA is available to test this call. This CDR3 spans 15 amino acids. The germline CDR1 and CDR2 sequences are MGHRA and YSYEKL. CDR3 sequence: CASSLIAGGSYEQYF.

The chain uses TRBV29-1 and TRBJ1-2. CDR1 and CDR2 from the germline V gene are SQVTM and ANQGSEA. The CDR3 length is 11 residues. CDR3 loop: CSTQETYGYTF.

The chain employs TRBV12-3 or TRBV12-4 and TRBJ2-3. The CDR3 runs 11 residues. CDR3 sequence reads: CASSLAAALYF.

V usage is TRBV6-1 and J usage is TRBJ1-2; TCRdb gives TRBD1 as the D gene, but with no DNA this cannot be confirmed. Germline values: CDR1 MNHNS, CDR2 SASEGT. The CDR3 runs to 14 residues. The CDR3 region is CASRPGQANYGYTF.

This CDR3 is CSARSGGVELFF. The chain couples TRBV20-1 to TRBJ2-2; TCRdb's D call, TRBD2, is unchecked because there is no DNA. The length of the CDR3 is 12 residues. Germline CDR1 is DFQATT and CDR2 is SNEGSKA (reference sequence).

This rearrangement joins TRBV7-9 to TRBJ2-5; TCRdb calls TRBD1, which cannot be checked without DNA. Germline V gene data show CDR1 as SEHNR and CDR2 as FQNEAQ (reference sequence). This CDR3 is 14 amino acids long. CDR3 loop: CASTPGGLQETQYF.

The chain uses TRBV9 and TRBJ1-2; no DNA is available, so the TRBD1 call from TCRdb remains unchecked. The CDR3 extends over 14 amino acids. Per germline, CDR1 SGDLS and CDR2 YYNGEE. CDR3 residues: CASSPRTGHYGYTF.

V usage is TRBV19 and J usage is TRBJ2-5; the TRBD2 assignment by TCRdb is unverifiable without DNA. CDR1 and CDR2 from the germline V gene are LNHDA and SQIVND (reference sequence). The CDR3 runs 13 residues. The CDR3 protein is CASRAAGQETQYF. Supplemented by reference TRBV19 and TRBJ2-5, the full variable domain reads DGGITQSPKYLFRKEGQNVTLSCEQNLNHDAMYWYRQDPGQGLRLIYYSQIVNDFQKGDIAEGYSVSREKKESFPLTVTSAQKNPTAFYLCASRAAGQETQYFGPGTRLLVL.

This chain connects TRBV5-1 to TRBJ2-7. CDR1 SGHRS and CDR2 YFSETQ come from the germline V gene. The CDR3 length is 11 residues. CDR3: CASSKENEQYF.

The chain has TRBV5-1 and TRBJ2-3; the D call of TRBD2 rests on TCRdb alone, since no DNA is present to check it. The germline V gene encodes CDR1 SGHRS and CDR2 YFSETQ. This CDR3 has 17 residues. CDR3 amino acids: CASSLEGLSGVTDTQYF.

The chain combines TRBV3-1 with TRBJ2-7; TCRdb proposes TRBD2, but this gene call is untestable without DNA. Germline CDR1 and CDR2: LGHDT and YNNKEL (reference sequence). The CDR3 extends over 14 amino acids. The CDR3 loop is CASSQAGAPGEQYF.

The genes are TRBV30 and TRBJ2-7. CDR3 length equals 12 residues. Germline V lookup: CDR1 GTSNPN, CDR2 SVGIG (reference sequence). The CDR3 here is CAWSVISAEQYF.

The V and J genes are TRBV20-1 and TRBJ2-5; with no DNA, the TCRdb D assignment of TRBD1 cannot be verified. This CDR3 region has 13 residues. The germline gives CDR1 DFQATT, CDR2 SNEGSKA (reference sequence). This CDR3 reads CSAWVVRGETQYF.

The chain combines TRBV20-1 with TRBJ2-3; the TRBD2 assignment by TCRdb is unverifiable without DNA. The CDR3 runs to 16 residues. The V gene's germline CDR1 is DFQATT and CDR2 SNEGSKA (reference sequence). CDR3 protein: CSAHWTSGPSTDTQYF.

CDR3 in amino acids: CASSSRSGGITSTDTQYF. This chain links TRBV7-2 with TRBJ2-3; TCRdb calls TRBD2, which cannot be checked without DNA. The CDR3 consists of 18 residues. Germline assignment: CDR1 SGHTA and CDR2 FQGNSA.

This sequence joins TRBV29-1 and TRBJ2-1; there is no DNA to check the TCRdb D call of TRBD1. CDR1 is SQVTM, CDR2 ANQGSEA, per germline. This CDR3 has 12 residues. The CDR3 sequence: CSVAQGDGEQFF.

The J gene is TRBJ2-1, the V gene TRBV27; the D call from TCRdb, TRBD1, cannot be confirmed without DNA. This CDR3 spans 15 amino acids. Per germline, CDR1 MNHEY and CDR2 SMNVEV (reference sequence). Here the CDR3 reads CASSSLARLNNEQFF.

V is TRBV29-1 and J is TRBJ1-4. This CDR3 region has 15 residues. Germline-derived CDR1 and CDR2 are SQVTM and ANQGSEA. The CDR3 region is CSVEATGGGPSELFF.